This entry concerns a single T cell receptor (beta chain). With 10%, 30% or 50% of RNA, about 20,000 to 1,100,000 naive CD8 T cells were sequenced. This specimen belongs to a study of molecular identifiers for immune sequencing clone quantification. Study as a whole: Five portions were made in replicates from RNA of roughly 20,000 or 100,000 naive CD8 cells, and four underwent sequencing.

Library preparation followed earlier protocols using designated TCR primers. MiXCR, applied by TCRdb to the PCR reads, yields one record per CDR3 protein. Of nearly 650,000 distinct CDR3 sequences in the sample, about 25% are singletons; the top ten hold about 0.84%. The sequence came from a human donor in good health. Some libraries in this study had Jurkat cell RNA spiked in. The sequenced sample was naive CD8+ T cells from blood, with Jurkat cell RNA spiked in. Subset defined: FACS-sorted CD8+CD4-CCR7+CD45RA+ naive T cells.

The CDR3 coding sequence is TGTGCCTGGAGCCCAACTAGTTCCCAAACCCAGTACTTC. Its protein is CAWSPTSSQTQYF. The chain joins TRBV30 to TRBJ2-5, with D possibly TRBD2 on 5 matching bases. Germline CDR1 is GTSNPN and CDR2 is SVGIG (reference sequence). CDR3 length equals 13 residues. The V and J ends lost 3 bases and 8 bases respectively, with 16 bases between them.